This T cell receptor (beta chain) was sequenced during a study of shared clonotypes between healthy human individuals. Study-wide context: Those who served as donors were a couple of women and three men between the ages of 18 and 49.

Comment on this clone: No antigen is known for it.

Cells designated naive CD8 were CD45RO-negative and were positively selected for CCR7, with terminally differentiated effector memory CD45RA+ cells excluded. The study ran the assay at deep level. Splitting of each subset's genomic DNA was done evenly across several immunoSEQ plates. Sequenced by immunoSEQ multiplex PCR; TCRdb stores in-frame clones only, minus some. The table includes about 2 million clones, about 95% detected once. Study-wide findings and caveats: Donors were few, which limited the genetic and exposure-history diversity represented.

The receptor was isolated from a man between 18 and 29 years old in good health. Source material: naive CD8+ T cells sorted from blood.

CDR3: CASSLLVGTELETQYF. CDR3 in DNA: TGTGCCAGCAGCTTGTTGGTTGGGACTGAGCTGGAGACCCAGTACTTC. The chain recombines TRBV5-8 with TRBJ2-5; tentative D call: TRBD2 (6 bases). The CDR3 consists of 16 residues. CDR1 and CDR2 (germline): SGHTS, YDEGEE. V lost 1 base and J 5 bases, leaving 18 bases between the germline ends.